The present TCR beta chain was sequenced within a study of T cells in Graves' hyperthyroidism and ophthalmopathy. This clonotype appeared many times. Looked up from germline, CDR1 is GTSNPN and CDR2 is SVGIG (reference sequence). CDR3 length equals 15 residues. Trimming removed 5 bases from V and 4 bases from J; junction bases left unmatched: 12. Amplified regions were TCR beta CDR3 sequences from RNA transcripts. The HTBI primer set drove a first-round RT-PCR of the TCR CDR3. TCRdb independently ran MiXCR on the multiplex PCR reads; one entry per CDR3 protein. Altogether about 400,000 distinct CDR3 sequences are present, more than 12% being singletons, with the ten largest covering approximately 27%.

This receptor was taken from a man in his fifties or sixties with Graves' ophthalmopathy. The source material was blood. The rearrangement links TRBV30 to TRBJ2-7, with 9 bases fitting TRBD2. Written as DNA, the CDR3 is TGTGCCTGGGGACGGCGGGAGGGCCTACGGTACGAGCAGTACTTC. Encoded protein: CAWGRREGLRYEQYF.